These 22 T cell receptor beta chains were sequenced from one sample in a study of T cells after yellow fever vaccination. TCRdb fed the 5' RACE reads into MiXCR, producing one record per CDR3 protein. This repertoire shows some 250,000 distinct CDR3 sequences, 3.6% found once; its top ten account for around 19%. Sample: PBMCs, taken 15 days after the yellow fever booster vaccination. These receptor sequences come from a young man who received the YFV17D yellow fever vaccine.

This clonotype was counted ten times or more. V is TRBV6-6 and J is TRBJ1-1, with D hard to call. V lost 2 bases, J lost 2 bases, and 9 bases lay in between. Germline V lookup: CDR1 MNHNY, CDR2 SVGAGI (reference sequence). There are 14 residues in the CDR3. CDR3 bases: TGTGCCAGCAGTTACGAGAGGACTAACACTGAAGCTTTCTTT. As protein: CASSYERTNTEAFF.

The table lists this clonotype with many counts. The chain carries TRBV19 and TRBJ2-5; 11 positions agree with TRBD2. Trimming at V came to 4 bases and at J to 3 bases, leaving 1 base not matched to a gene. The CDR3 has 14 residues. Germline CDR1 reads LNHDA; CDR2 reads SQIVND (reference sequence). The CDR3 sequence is CASSTTSGEETQYF. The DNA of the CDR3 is TGTGCCAGTAGTACGACTAGCGGGGAAGAGACCCAGTACTTC.

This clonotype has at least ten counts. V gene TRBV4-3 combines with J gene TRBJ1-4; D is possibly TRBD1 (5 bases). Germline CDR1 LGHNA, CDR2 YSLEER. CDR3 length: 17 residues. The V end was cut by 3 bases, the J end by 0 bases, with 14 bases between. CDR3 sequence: CASSQGGYTATNEKLFF. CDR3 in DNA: TGCGCCAGCAGCCAGGGGGGATACACGGCAACTAATGAAAAACTGTTTTTT.

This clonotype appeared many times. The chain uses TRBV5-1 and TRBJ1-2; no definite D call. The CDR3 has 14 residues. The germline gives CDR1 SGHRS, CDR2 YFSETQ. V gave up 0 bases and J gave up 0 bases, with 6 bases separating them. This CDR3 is CASSLGGSNYGYTF. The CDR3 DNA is TGCGCCAGCAGCTTGGGGGGATCTAACTATGGCTACACCTTC. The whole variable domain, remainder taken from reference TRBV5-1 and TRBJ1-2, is KAGVTQTPRYLIKTRGQQVTLSCSPISGHRSVSWYQQTPGQGLQFLFEYFSETQRNKGNFPGRFSGRQFSNSRSEMNVSTLELGDSALYLCASSLGGSNYGYTFGSGTRLTVV.

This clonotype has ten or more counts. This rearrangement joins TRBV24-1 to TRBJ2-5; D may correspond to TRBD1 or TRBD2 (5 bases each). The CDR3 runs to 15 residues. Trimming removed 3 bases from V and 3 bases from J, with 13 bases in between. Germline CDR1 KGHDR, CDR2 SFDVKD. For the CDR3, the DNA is TGTGCCACCAGTGATACTAGGGGTTTGGAAGAGACCCAGTACTTC. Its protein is CATSDTRGLEETQYF.

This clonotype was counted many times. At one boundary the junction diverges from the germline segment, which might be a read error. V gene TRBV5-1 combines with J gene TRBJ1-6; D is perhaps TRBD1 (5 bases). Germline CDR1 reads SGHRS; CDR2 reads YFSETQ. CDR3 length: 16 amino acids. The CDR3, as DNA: TGCGCCAGCAGTTTGGGATTGGGGGATAATAATTCACCCCTCCACTTT. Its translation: CASSLGLGDNNSPLHF.

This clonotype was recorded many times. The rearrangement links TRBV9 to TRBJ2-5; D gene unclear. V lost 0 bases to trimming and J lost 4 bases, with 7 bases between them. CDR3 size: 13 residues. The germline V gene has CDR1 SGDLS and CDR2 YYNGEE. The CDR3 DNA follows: TGTGCCAGCAGCGTAGTCCCGACAGAGACCCAGTACTTC. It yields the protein CASSVVPTETQYF.

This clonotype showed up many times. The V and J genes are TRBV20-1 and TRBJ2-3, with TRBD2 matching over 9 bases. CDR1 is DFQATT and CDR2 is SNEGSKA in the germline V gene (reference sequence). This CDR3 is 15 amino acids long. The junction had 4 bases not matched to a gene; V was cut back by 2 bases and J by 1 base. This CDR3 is CSARKASGGTDTQYF. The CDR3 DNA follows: TGCAGTGCTAGAAAGGCTAGCGGGGGCACAGATACGCAGTATTTT.

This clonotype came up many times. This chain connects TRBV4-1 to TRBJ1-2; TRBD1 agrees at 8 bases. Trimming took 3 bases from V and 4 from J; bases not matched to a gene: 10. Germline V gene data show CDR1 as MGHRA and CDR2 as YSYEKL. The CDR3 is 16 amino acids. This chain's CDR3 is CASSHRTSGQGYGYTF. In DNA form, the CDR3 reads TGCGCCAGCAGCCACCGCACTTCTGGACAGGGCTATGGCTACACCTTC.

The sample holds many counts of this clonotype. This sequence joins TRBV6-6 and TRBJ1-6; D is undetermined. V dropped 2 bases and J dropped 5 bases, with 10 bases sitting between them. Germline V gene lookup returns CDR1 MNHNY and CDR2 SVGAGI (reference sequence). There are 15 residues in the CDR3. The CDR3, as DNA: TGTGCCAGCAGTTACATCCGGGGTAATAATTCACCCCTCCACTTT. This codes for CASSYIRGNNSPLHF.

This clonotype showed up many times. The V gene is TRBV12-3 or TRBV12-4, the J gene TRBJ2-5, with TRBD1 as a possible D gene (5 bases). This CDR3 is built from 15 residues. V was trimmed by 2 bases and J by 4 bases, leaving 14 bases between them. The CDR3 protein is CASSLSLGRGETQYF. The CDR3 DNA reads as TGTGCCAGCAGTTTAAGCCTGGGTAGGGGAGAGACCCAGTACTTC.

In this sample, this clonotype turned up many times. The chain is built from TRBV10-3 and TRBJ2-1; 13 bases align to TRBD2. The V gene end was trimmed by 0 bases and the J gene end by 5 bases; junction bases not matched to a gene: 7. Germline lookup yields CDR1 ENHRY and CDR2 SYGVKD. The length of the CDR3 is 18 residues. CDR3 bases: TGTGCCATCAGTGAGTCCTCGGGACTAGCGGGAAGAAACAATGAGCAGTTCTTC. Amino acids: CAISESSGLAGRNNEQFF.

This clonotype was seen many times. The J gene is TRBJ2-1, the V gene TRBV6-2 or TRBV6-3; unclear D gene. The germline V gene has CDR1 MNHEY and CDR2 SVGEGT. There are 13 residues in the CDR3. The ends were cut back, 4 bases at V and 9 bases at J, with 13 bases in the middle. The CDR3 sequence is CASSFTPTGEQFF. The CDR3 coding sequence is TGTGCCAGCAGTTTTACCCCGACTGGTGAGCAGTTCTTC.

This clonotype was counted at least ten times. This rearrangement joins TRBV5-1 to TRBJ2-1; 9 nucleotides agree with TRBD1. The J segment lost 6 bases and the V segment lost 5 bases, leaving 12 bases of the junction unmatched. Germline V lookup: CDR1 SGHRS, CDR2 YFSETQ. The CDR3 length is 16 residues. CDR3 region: CASSWNPGQGVNEQFF. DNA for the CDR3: TGCGCCAGCAGTTGGAATCCGGGACAGGGCGTCAATGAGCAGTTCTTC.

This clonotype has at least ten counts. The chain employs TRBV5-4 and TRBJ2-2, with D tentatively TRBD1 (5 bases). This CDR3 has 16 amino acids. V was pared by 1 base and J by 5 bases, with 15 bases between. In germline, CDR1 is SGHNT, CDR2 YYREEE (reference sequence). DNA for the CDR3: TGTGCCAGCAGCTTGTATTCAGGGTTAGGGACCGGGGAGCTGTTTTTT. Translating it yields CASSLYSGLGTGELFF. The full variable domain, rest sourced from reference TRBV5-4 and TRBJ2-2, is ETGVTQSPTHLIKTRGQQVTLRCSSQSGHNTVSWYQQALGQGPQFIFQYYREEENGRGNFPPRFSGLQFPNYSSELNVNALELDDSALYLCASSLYSGLGTGELFFGEGSRLTVL.

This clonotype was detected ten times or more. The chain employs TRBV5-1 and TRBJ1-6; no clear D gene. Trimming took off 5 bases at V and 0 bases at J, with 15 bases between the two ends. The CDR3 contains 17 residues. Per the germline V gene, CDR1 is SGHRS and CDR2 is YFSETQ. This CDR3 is CASREILGSSYNSPLHF. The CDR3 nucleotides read TGCGCCAGCAGGGAGATTTTGGGAAGCTCCTATAATTCACCCCTCCACTTT.

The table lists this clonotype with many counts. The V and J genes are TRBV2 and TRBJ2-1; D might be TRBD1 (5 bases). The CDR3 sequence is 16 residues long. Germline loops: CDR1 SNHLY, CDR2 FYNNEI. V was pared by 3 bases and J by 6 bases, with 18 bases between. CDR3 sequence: CASSERLAAQGNEQFF. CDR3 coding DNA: TGTGCCAGCAGTGAGCGTCTCGCCGCGCAGGGCAATGAGCAGTTCTTC. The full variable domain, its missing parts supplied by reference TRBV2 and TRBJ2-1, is EPEVTQTPSHQVTQMGQEVILRCVPISNHLYFYWYRQILGQKVEFLVSFYNNEISEKSEIFDDQFSVERPDGSNFTLKIRSTKLEDSAMYFCASSERLAAQGNEQFFGPGTRLTVL.

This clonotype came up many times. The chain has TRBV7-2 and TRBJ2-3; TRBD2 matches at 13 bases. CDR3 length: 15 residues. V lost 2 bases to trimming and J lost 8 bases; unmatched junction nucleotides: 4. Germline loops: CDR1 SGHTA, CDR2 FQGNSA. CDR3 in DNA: TGTGCCAGCAGCTTAACTAGCGGGGGGGCAAGTACGCAGTATTTT. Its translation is CASSLTSGGASTQYF.

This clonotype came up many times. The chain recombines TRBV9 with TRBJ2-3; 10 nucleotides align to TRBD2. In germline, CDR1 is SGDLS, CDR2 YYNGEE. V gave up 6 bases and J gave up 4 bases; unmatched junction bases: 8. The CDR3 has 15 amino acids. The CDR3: CASTERGGLADTQYF. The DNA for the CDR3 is TGTGCCAGCACCGAGCGGGGGGGCCTCGCAGATACGCAGTATTTT.

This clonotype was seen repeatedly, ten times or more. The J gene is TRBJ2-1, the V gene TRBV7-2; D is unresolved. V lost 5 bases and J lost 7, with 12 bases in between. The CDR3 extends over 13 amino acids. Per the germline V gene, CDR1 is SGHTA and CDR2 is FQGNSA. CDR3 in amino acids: CASSQPSGNEQFF. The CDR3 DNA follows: TGTGCCAGCAGCCAACCATCGGGTAATGAGCAGTTCTTC.

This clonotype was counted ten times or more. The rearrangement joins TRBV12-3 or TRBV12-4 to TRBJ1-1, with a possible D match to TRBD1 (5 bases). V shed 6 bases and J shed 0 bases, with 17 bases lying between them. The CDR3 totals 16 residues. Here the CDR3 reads CASRKRDGIMNTEAFF. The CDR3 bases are TGTGCCAGCAGGAAGCGGGACGGAATAATGAACACTGAAGCTTTCTTT.

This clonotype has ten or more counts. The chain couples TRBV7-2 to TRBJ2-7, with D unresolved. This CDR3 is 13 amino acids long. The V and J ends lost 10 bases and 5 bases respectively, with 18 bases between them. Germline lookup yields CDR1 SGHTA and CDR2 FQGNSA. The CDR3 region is CATRRAHADEQYF. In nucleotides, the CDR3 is TGTGCCACTAGACGGGCCCACGCCGACGAGCAGTACTTC.